A selection of T cell receptor beta chains follows, all from one sample in a study of radiotherapy plus CTLA-4 blockade in lung cancer. Generated by immunoSEQ multiplex PCR, the TCRdb table keeps only in-frame clones and is missing some. The data show 50,000 or so clones, roughly 84% seen once. This material consisted of peripheral blood, taken from a patient treated with radiotherapy plus ipilimumab. The receptors shown here come from a human donor with non-small cell lung cancer who had a partial response to radiotherapy plus ipilimumab. Each CDR3 is given with its conserved first and last residue. Fields, in order: CDR3 DNA, CDR3 protein, clone size, J gene, V gene, D gene. A D gene is named only where the DNA matches it firmly. Size is omitted from some rows. Given values are once, few, many or a class for expanded clones.

TGCGCCAGCAGCAACGACAGGGGGCGGGAAGAAAAACTGTTTTTT | CASSNDRGREEKLFF | few | TRBJ1-4 | TRBV4-3 | TRBD1
TGCAGCGTTGAAGGGGATGGACAGGGCACAGATACGCAGTATTTT | CSVEGDGQGTDTQYF | NA | TRBJ2-3 | TRBV29-1 | TRBD1
TGTGCCAGCAGGGCGACAGTCTTGAGCTCCTACGAGCAGTACTTC | CASRATVLSSYEQYF | NA | TRBJ2-7 | TRBV6-1 | NA
TGTGCCAGCAGCTCGGGGGTATCTGGAAACACCATATATTTT | CASSSGVSGNTIYF | NA | TRBJ1-3 | TRBV5-6 | NA
TGTGCCAGCGAACCGGGACTTTACAATGAAAAACTGTTTTTT | CASEPGLYNEKLFF | NA | TRBJ1-4 | TRBV6-1 | NA
TGTACCACTGCGGGACAGGGAACTGAAGCTTTCTTT | CTTAGQGTEAFF | once | TRBJ1-1 | TRBV29-1 | TRBD1
TGCGCCAGCAGCTTGGACCCGAGCTCTGGAAACACCATATATTTT | CASSLDPSSGNTIYF | NA | TRBJ1-3 | TRBV5-1 | NA
TGTGCCAGCAGTTTGACAGCAGAAGCTTTCTTT | CASSLTAEAFF | NA | TRBJ1-1 | TRBV28 | NA
TGTGCCAGCAGCAACCTGTTAGGAGGGACGGAGACCCAGTACTTC | CASSNLLGGTETQYF | NA | TRBJ2-5 | TRBV7-6 | NA
TGTGCCAGCAGCCTCGGGAGCGACGGGGGGGCTGGTACGCAGTATTTT | CASSLGSDGGAGTQYF | NA | TRBJ2-3 | TRBV6-4 | TRBD2
TGTGCCAGCAGCCGTGGGGGGGATACGCAGTATTTT | CASSRGGDTQYF | NA | TRBJ2-3 | TRBV11-3 | NA
TGTGCCAGCAGCGCGGGGTCTTCCTACGAGCAGTACTTC | CASSAGSSYEQYF | NA | TRBJ2-7 | TRBV5-6 | NA
TGTGCCAGCTCACCGGCGGGGGGCGTGTACGAGCAGTACTTC | CASSPAGGVYEQYF | once | TRBJ2-7 | TRBV18 | TRBD2
TGTGCCAGCAGCTTACGGACAGGGACGGCTAATTCACCCCTCCACTTT | CASSLRTGTANSPLHF | few | TRBJ1-6 | TRBV5-6 | TRBD1
TGTGCCACCAGCAGAGAACAGGGGGCCCTGAATCAGCCCCAGCATTTT | CATSREQGALNQPQHF | NA | TRBJ1-5 | TRBV15 | TRBD1
TGTGCCAGCAGCCCCCGGACAGGGACCTACGAGCAGTACTTC | CASSPRTGTYEQYF | NA | TRBJ2-7 | TRBV11-2 | TRBD1
TGCGCCAGCAGCTATCCCGCGACAGGGAACACAGATACGCAGTATTTT | CASSYPATGNTDTQYF | few | TRBJ2-3 | TRBV5-1 | TRBD1
TGTGCCAGTAGAGGGACTAGCGGGGGCGGGAGGGAGACCCAGTACTTC | CASRGTSGGGRETQYF | NA | TRBJ2-5 | TRBV19 | TRBD2
TGTGCCAGCAGTTTATTGGACAGCCAATTATTCTCGGGGATGAACACTGAAGCTTTCTTT | CASSLLDSQLFSGMNTEAFF | NA | TRBJ1-1 | TRBV28 | NA
TGCGCCAGCAGCTTACGGTCCGGACAGGGTACCAATGAGCAGTTCTTC | CASSLRSGQGTNEQFF | few | TRBJ2-1 | TRBV5-1 | TRBD1
TGCGCCAGCAGCTTGACCCCCCCGCGGGAGCAGTACTTC | CASSLTPPREQYF | NA | TRBJ2-7 | TRBV5-1 | NA
TGTGCCAGCAGTGACAGGGTCGGTAATTCACCCCTCCACTTT | CASSDRVGNSPLHF | NA | TRBJ1-6 | TRBV25-1 | NA
TGTGCCAGCAGCTTAGATACAGGGGGCTTTTTTAACTATGGCTACACCTTC | CASSLDTGGFFNYGYTF | NA | TRBJ1-2 | TRBV7-2 | TRBD1
TGTGCCAGCAGGGAGGGCACTGAAGCTTTCTTT | CASREGTEAFF | NA | TRBJ1-1 | TRBV6-1 | NA
TGTGCCAGTATCCCCCCTGGGGGGGGCGCGGGCAATCAGCCCCAGCATTTT | CASIPPGGGAGNQPQHF | NA | TRBJ1-5 | TRBV19 | NA
TGCGCCAGCAGCTTGGGGACAGGGAATGGCTACACCTTC | CASSLGTGNGYTF | NA | TRBJ1-2 | TRBV5-1 | TRBD1
TGTGCCAGCAGTTTCCCTCCGGGACAGGCCAACACAGATACGCAGTATTTT | CASSFPPGQANTDTQYF | NA | TRBJ2-3 | TRBV28 | TRBD1
TGTGCCAGCAGCGTAGCCGTTGACAGGGAAGAGACCCAGTACTTC | CASSVAVDREETQYF | NA | TRBJ2-5 | TRBV7-6 | TRBD1
TGTGCCAGCAGCTTAGGGACAGGGGCAGGAAACACCATATATTTT | CASSLGTGAGNTIYF | NA | TRBJ1-3 | TRBV11-2 | TRBD1
TGTGCCAGCAGCCCCCGCGGGGGCGGAAACACCATATATTTT | CASSPRGGGNTIYF | NA | TRBJ1-3 | TRBV7-9 | NA
TGCGCCAGCAGCCAAGAAAGAGCGCACACTCAGCCCCAGCATTTT | CASSQERAHTQPQHF | NA | TRBJ1-5 | TRBV4-3 | NA
TGCGCCAGCAGTGAGTCAACAGGGGTGGACGGGGAGCTGTTTTTT | CASSESTGVDGELFF | NA | TRBJ2-2 | TRBV10-1 | TRBD1
TGTGCCAGCAGCCCCCCGGACAGGGGGCATGGATACGAGCAGTACTTC | CASSPPDRGHGYEQYF | NA | TRBJ2-7 | TRBV7-9 | TRBD1
TGTGCCAGCAGTCGACAGACCGGGGAGCTGTTTTTT | CASSRQTGELFF | NA | TRBJ2-2 | TRBV6-5 | NA
TGTGCCAGCAGCAAGGACAGGGGACTAAATGAGCAGTTCTTC | CASSKDRGLNEQFF | NA | TRBJ2-1 | TRBV7-6 | TRBD1
TGTGCCAGACGGTCACCGAGCTCCTACGAGCAGTACTTC | CARRSPSSYEQYF | few | TRBJ2-7 | TRBV2 | NA
TGTGCCAGCAGCTTGGCGGGATCGGGGGGTAATGAGCAGTTCTTC | CASSLAGSGGNEQFF | NA | TRBJ2-1 | TRBV7-9 | TRBD2
TGCGCCAGCAGCTTTGAGAACAGGGTTTTCGTCGAGCAGTACTTC | CASSFENRVFVEQYF | NA | TRBJ2-7 | TRBV5-1 | NA
TGTGCCAGTAGTGTACTCTCGGGGGGCGAAACCGGGGAGCTGTTTTTT | CASSVLSGGETGELFF | NA | TRBJ2-2 | TRBV19 | NA
TGTGCCAGCAGTTCCCTTACCGGGGACAGGGTTTCCTACGAGCAGTACTTC | CASSSLTGDRVSYEQYF | few | TRBJ2-7 | TRBV11-2 | TRBD1
TGCAGCGTCTCCTCCACAAAGGACAGTAACTATGGCTACACCTTC | CSVSSTKDSNYGYTF | NA | TRBJ1-2 | TRBV29-1 | NA
TGTGCCAGCAGCTTCGCCGGGACAGCTTATAATTCACCCCTCCACTTT | CASSFAGTAYNSPLHF | NA | TRBJ1-6 | TRBV5-5 | TRBD1
TGCGCCAGCAGTTACCGTCAGGCAGGGGGTTCCGGGGAGCTGTTTTTT | CASSYRQAGGSGELFF | NA | TRBJ2-2 | TRBV5-1 | TRBD1